This T cell receptor (beta chain) was observed in a study of blood T cell repertoires in COVID-19. Looking at the study overall: Spain, Italy and the United States supplied samples that represented acute and convalescent COVID-19. In each case, the material was cDNA or gDNA derived from T cells, B-cell-depleted T cells, or PBMCs.

Clones were read by immunoSEQ multiplex PCR, and TCRdb kept only the in-frame ones, dropping some. The sample has hundreds of thousands of clones, about 88% seen once; the top ten hold under 2%. Concerning this clone: A junction boundary mismatches the germline segment, possibly from a read error.

The study assigned cohorts using participant-reported clinical history. The CDR3 runs to 15 residues. CDR1 MNHEY and CDR2 SVGAGI come from the germline V gene. V usage is TRBV6-5 and J usage is TRBJ1-6; TRBD1 matches at 8 bases. The sample comprised PBMCs or T cells enriched from blood (not recorded which). The sequence was obtained from a woman aged 45-65 years who had recovered from COVID-19. The CDR3, as DNA: TGTGCCAGTAGTTACCTGGACAGGGAGACTTCACCCCTCCACTTT. Encoded protein: CASSYLDRETSPLHF.